Listed below are T cell receptor beta chains from one sample, sequenced in a study of blood T cell repertoires in COVID-19. Generated by immunoSEQ multiplex PCR, the TCRdb table keeps only in-frame clones and is missing some. The data hold hundreds of thousands of clones, with 85% to 90% observed a single time. Sequences were obtained from PBMCs or T cells enriched from blood (not recorded which). Source of these receptors: a man between 18 and 35 years old who had recovered from COVID-19. Both conserved end residues are part of each CDR3.

CDR3 protein	V gene	J gene
CASSREGPNEKLFF	TRBV25-1	TRBJ1-4
CASSPRTGGYGYTF	TRBV18	TRBJ1-2
CASSPGDSANYGYTF	TRBV27	TRBJ1-2
CASSTQGVQPQHF	TRBV7-7	TRBJ1-5
CASGGNQPQHF	TRBV7-9	TRBJ1-5
CASSRRDRGGNEQFF	TRBV7-9	TRBJ2-1
CASSVPQGAAGELFF	TRBV5-1	TRBJ2-2
CATSLTLRGSGNQPQHF	TRBV15	TRBJ1-5
CASSIGWGGSNQPQHF	TRBV19	TRBJ1-5
CASSPGTGGVGGYTF	TRBV27	TRBJ1-2
CASSYGIVTSGTDTQYF	TRBV6-2/TRBV6-3	TRBJ2-3
CASSPSGRGETQYF	TRBV7-2	TRBJ2-5
CASSPGQWNTEAFF	TRBV6-5	TRBJ1-1
CASSFPRTGEGNEQYF	TRBV5-1	TRBJ2-7
CASSQDRELYNEQFF	TRBV7-9	TRBJ2-1
CSASFSGSNQPQHF	TRBV20-1	TRBJ1-5
CASSSGCSRTEAFF	TRBV10-1	TRBJ1-1
CATSGQGVGNQPQHF	TRBV10-3	TRBJ1-5
CASSSPFARGTYNEQFF	TRBV27	TRBJ2-1
CASSLEGDGEQPQHF	TRBV5-6	TRBJ1-5
CASSRGSGANVLTF	TRBV3-1/TRBV3-2	TRBJ2-6
CASSRSPSGNQPQHF	TRBV7-8	TRBJ1-5
CASSLASQGNQPQHF	TRBV28	TRBJ1-5
CASSYGQGLSDTQYF	TRBV6-2/TRBV6-3	TRBJ2-3
CASSQDRSNTEAFF	TRBV3-1/TRBV3-2	TRBJ1-1
CASSPQGAYSPLHF	TRBV19	TRBJ1-6
CASSVEASGGANEQFF	TRBV9	TRBJ2-1
CATESGAREKLFF	TRBV6-5	TRBJ1-4
CATSQGYTGELFF	TRBV24-1	TRBJ2-2
CASSLGRQGVYNEQFF	TRBV5-1	TRBJ2-1
CAISARAGADAGNTIYF	TRBV10-3	TRBJ1-3
CASSLYRGYGYTF	TRBV11-2	TRBJ1-2
CASRPYTGGSEAFF	TRBV5-1	TRBJ1-1